This T cell receptor beta chain was observed in a study of cytomegalovirus exposure and HLA in healthy donors. Study results and caveats: The listing of 150 to 200 TCR beta chains classed them as cytomegalovirus-associated.

Generated by immunoSEQ multiplex PCR, the TCRdb table keeps only in-frame clones and is missing some. The data hold fewer than 130,000 clones, with roughly 88% observed a single time. About this clone itself: Its matching antigen is unknown.

Trimming took 5 bases from V and 4 from J; bases not matched to a gene: 8. The CDR3 sequence is 15 residues long. Germline CDR1 reads SGHDT; CDR2 reads YYEEEE. Sequencing was done on a sample of PBMCs. The rearrangement uses TRBV5-6 and TRBJ1-3; TRBD1 aligns across 8 bases. This clonotype was obtained from a woman aged 25-40 years in good health and CMV-seropositive. CDR3 DNA: TGTGCCAGCAGGTATCAGGGGGCGCCCGGAAACACCATATATTTT. Protein sequence: CASRYQGAPGNTIYF.